One sample yielded the 27 T cell receptor beta chains listed below, sequenced in a study of blood T cell repertoires in COVID-19. Data came from immunoSEQ multiplex PCR; TCRdb stores just in-frame clones and leaves some out. This table has around 200,000 clones, approximately 91% appearing once. The sample was peripheral blood. These TCRs come from a man aged 25 to 40 with acute or convalescent COVID-19.

The rearrangement uses TRBV6-5 and TRBJ1-6, with D unclear. V gave up 7 bases and J gave up 7 bases, with 14 bases separating them. The CDR3 runs to 14 residues. Germline values: CDR1 MNHEY, CDR2 SVGAGI. CDR3 sequence reads: CASTPKRNNSPLHF. CDR3 nucleotides: TGTGCCAGCACCCCCAAGCGCAACAATTCACCCCTCCACTTT.

The CDR3 sequence is CASIPNPGQGDNEQFF. CDR3 DNA: TGTGCCAGCATACCCAACCCGGGACAGGGCGACAATGAGCAGTTCTTC. The chain links TRBV28 to TRBJ2-1; TRBD1 matches at 9 bases. The CDR3 spans 16 residues. V trimming: 7 bases; J trimming: 5 bases; junction bases outside the gene matches: 12. Germline CDR1 reads MDHEN; CDR2 reads SYDVKM.

CDR3 amino acids: CASSLTDSGRSYNEQFF. The CDR3, as DNA: TGTGCCAGCAGCTTAACGGATAGCGGGCGCTCCTACAATGAGCAGTTCTTC. The rearrangement links TRBV7-3 to TRBJ2-1, with 7 bases matching TRBD2. Germline V gives CDR1 SGHTA, CDR2 FQGTGA. This CDR3 is 17 amino acids long. The V segment lost 0 bases and the J segment 0 bases; nucleotides outside the gene matches: 5.

The rearrangement uses TRBV18 and TRBJ2-7; D is perhaps TRBD2 (5 bases). Trimming pared 5 bases from V and 3 bases from J, leaving 17 bases between. The CDR3 runs 15 residues. Germline-derived CDR1 and CDR2 are KGHSH and LQKENI. The CDR3 loop reads CASSSDRKRVYEQYF. In DNA form, the CDR3 reads TGTGCCAGCTCATCAGACCGGAAGAGGGTCTACGAGCAGTACTTC.

This sequence joins TRBV28 and TRBJ2-5; maybe TRBD2 (5 bases). Germline CDR1 reads MDHEN; CDR2 reads SYDVKM. Trimming shortened V by 3 bases and J by 6 bases, and 11 bases separated the two germline ends. This CDR3 comprises 13 residues. This CDR3 is CASSFWSGQTQYF. Here the CDR3 DNA reads TGTGCCAGCAGTTTTTGGAGCGGCCAGACCCAGTACTTC.

This clone appeared once. CDR3 amino acids: CASSSRGGETGELFF. DNA for the CDR3: TGTGCCAGCAGCTCCCGCGGGGGGGAAACCGGGGAGCTGTTTTTT. The J gene is TRBJ2-2, the V gene TRBV9; TRBD2 aligns across 9 bases. The CDR3 loop spans 15 amino acids. Germline loops: CDR1 SGDLS, CDR2 YYNGEE. V shed 4 bases, J shed 5 bases, and the junction held 6 bases outside the gene matches.

The J gene is TRBJ2-5, the V gene TRBV7-3; 7 bases align to TRBD1. V shed 8 bases, J shed 1 base, and the junction held 10 bases outside the gene matches. Germline-derived CDR1 and CDR2 are SGHTA and FQGTGA. The CDR3 consists of 15 residues. The CDR3 is CASGMGPGGQETQYF. For the CDR3, the DNA is TGTGCCAGCGGAATGGGGCCAGGGGGCCAAGAGACCCAGTACTTC. Filled out from reference TRBV7-3 and TRBJ2-5, the complete variable domain reads GAGVSQTPSNKVTEKGKYVELRCDPISGHTALYWYRQSLGQGPEFLIYFQGTGAADDSGLPNDRFFAVRPEGSVSTLKIQRTERGDSAVYLCASGMGPGGQETQYFGPGTRLLVL.

V and J are TRBV18 and TRBJ2-6; 8 bases fit TRBD1. The CDR3 extends over 20 amino acids. J gave up 0 bases and V 5 bases, and 15 bases lay outside the gene matches. CDR1 is KGHSH, CDR2 LQKENI, per germline. The CDR3 region is CASSWRTLGTGSSGANVLTF. In DNA, the CDR3 is TGTGCCAGCTCATGGCGGACTCTTGGGACAGGCTCCTCTGGGGCCAACGTCCTGACTTTC. The full variable domain, its missing parts supplied by reference TRBV18 and TRBJ2-6, is NAGVMQNPRHLVRRRGQEARLRCSPMKGHSHVYWYRQLPEEGLKFMVYLQKENIIDESGMPKERFSAEFPKEGPSILRIQQVVRGDSAAYFCASSWRTLGTGSSGANVLTFGAGSRLTVL.

This sequence joins TRBV7-3 and TRBJ1-1; 8 bases align to TRBD1. The length of the CDR3 is 15 residues. Germline loops: CDR1 SGHTA, CDR2 FQGTGA. The J segment lost 4 bases and the V segment lost 1 base, leaving 5 bases of the junction unmatched. CDR3 nucleotides: TGTGCCAGCAGCTTAATGGCCGGACAGGGCACTGAAGCTTTCTTT. It codes for CASSLMAGQGTEAFF.

This clone was seen only once. The chain employs TRBV5-1 and TRBJ2-4, with 7 nucleotides matching TRBD1. V was pared by 5 bases and J by 2 bases, with 16 bases of the junction left unmatched. CDR1 SGHRS and CDR2 YFSETQ come from the germline V gene. The CDR3 totals 18 residues. The CDR3, as DNA: TGCGCCAGCAGTCCGACGCCCCCTTCGACAGGGTCCAAAAACATTCAGTACTTC. As protein: CASSPTPPSTGSKNIQYF. Looking up the rest from reference TRBV5-1 and TRBJ2-4 gives the full variable domain: KAGVTQTPRYLIKTRGQQVTLSCSPISGHRSVSWYQQTPGQGLQFLFEYFSETQRNKGNFPGRFSGRQFSNSRSEMNVSTLELGDSALYLCASSPTPPSTGSKNIQYFGAGTRLSVL.

V usage is TRBV2 and J usage is TRBJ1-5; 7 bases agree with TRBD1. With 6 bases clipped from V and 4 bases from J, the junction kept 3 bases outside the gene matches. Per the germline V gene, CDR1 is SNHLY and CDR2 is FYNNEI. CDR3 length: 13 residues. In DNA form, the CDR3 reads TGTGCCAGCAGGGGACAGCGTAATCAGCCCCAGCATTTT. It encodes CASRGQRNQPQHF.

The chain uses TRBV18 and TRBJ2-3; 8 bases map to TRBD2. This CDR3 has 16 amino acids. Trimming cost V 1 base and J 3 bases; bases outside gene matches: 6. From germline, CDR1 is KGHSH and CDR2 LQKENI. The CDR3: CASSPRVQRETDTQYF. The CDR3 DNA sequence: TGTGCCAGCTCACCACGGGTCCAGCGGGAGACAGATACGCAGTATTTT.

V gene TRBV19 combines with J gene TRBJ1-1; D unclear. The CDR3 spans 12 residues. V was trimmed by 2 bases and J by 6 bases, leaving 7 bases between them. Germline V gives CDR1 LNHDA, CDR2 SQIVND (reference sequence). This chain's CDR3 is CASSINPSEAFF. CDR3 nucleotide sequence: TGTGCCAGTAGTATAAATCCATCTGAAGCTTTCTTT.

This chain links TRBV20-1 with TRBJ1-1; D perhaps matches TRBD1 (5 bases). This CDR3 is 13 amino acids long. Germline CDR1 reads DFQATT; CDR2 reads SNEGSKA (reference sequence). The V and J ends lost 3 bases and 5 bases respectively, with 13 bases between them. The CDR3 region is CSASFQGFTEAFF. CDR3 DNA sequence: TGCAGTGCTAGTTTTCAGGGATTTACTGAAGCTTTCTTT.

This clone was counted a few times. This sequence joins TRBV6-1 and TRBJ2-7, with D tentatively TRBD1 (6 bases). The CDR3 extends over 14 amino acids. The V end lost 3 bases, the J end lost 3 bases, and 12 bases lay between the germline ends. Germline lookup yields CDR1 MNHNS and CDR2 SASEGT. The DNA of the CDR3 is TGTGCCAGCAGTGAGACGGACAGAGTCTACGAGCAGTACTTC. Its translation is CASSETDRVYEQYF.

V usage is TRBV30 and J usage is TRBJ1-5; D is uncertain. V dropped 1 base and J dropped 2 bases, with 9 bases sitting between them. The length of the CDR3 is 14 residues. Per germline, CDR1 GTSNPN and CDR2 SVGIG (reference sequence). For the CDR3, the DNA is TGTGCCTGGAGTGAGGTTCTAGGCAATCAGCCCCAGCATTTT. It is translated as CAWSEVLGNQPQHF.

A single count supports this clone. The chain employs TRBV5-4 and TRBJ1-6, with D perhaps TRBD1 (6 bases). Germline values: CDR1 SGHNT, CDR2 YYREEE (reference sequence). The CDR3 is made up of 14 amino acids. V was cut by 0 bases and J by 10 bases, with 11 bases left in between. CDR3 region: CASSLEGVRSPLHF. CDR3 in DNA: TGTGCCAGCAGCTTGGAGGGGGTCCGCTCACCCCTCCACTTT.

The chain employs TRBV9 and TRBJ2-7; TRBD2 agrees at 10 bases. Trimming took 0 bases from V and 7 from J; bases not matched to a gene: 13. The CDR3 loop spans 17 amino acids. Germline V gives CDR1 SGDLS, CDR2 YYNGEE. The DNA of the CDR3 is TGTGCCAGCAGCGTAGCTCTAGCGGGGGTTTTGACGGGGGAGCAGTACTTC. Protein sequence: CASSVALAGVLTGEQYF.

This chain joins TRBV6-5 and TRBJ2-7; no reliable D call. Germline CDR1 is MNHEY and CDR2 is SVGAGI. This CDR3 region has 14 residues. Trimming shortened V by 8 bases and J by 0 bases, and 14 bases separated the two germline ends. CDR3 in DNA: TGTGCCAGCCTAGGCTACACCCGCTCCTACGAGCAGTACTTC. Its protein product is CASLGYTRSYEQYF.

This chain connects TRBV5-1 to TRBJ1-3; 8 bases agree with TRBD1. From germline, CDR1 is SGHRS and CDR2 YFSETQ. This CDR3 contains 15 residues. Losses at the gene ends were 4 bases for V and 3 bases for J; bases not matched to a gene: 6. In nucleotides, the CDR3 is TGCGCCAGCAGCGTCGGGACAGGCGGTGGAAACACCATATATTTT. This codes for CASSVGTGGGNTIYF.

This clone was picked up one time. This chain links TRBV28 with TRBJ2-1; a possible D gene is TRBD1 (5 bases). V was trimmed by 6 bases and J by 4 bases, leaving 16 bases between them. Per the germline V gene, CDR1 is MDHEN and CDR2 is SYDVKM. The CDR3 contains 15 residues. CDR3 coding DNA: TGTGCCAGCAGGGGTAGCAAGGGGATTTACAATGAGCAGTTCTTC. Translating gives CASRGSKGIYNEQFF. The whole variable domain, remainder taken from reference TRBV28 and TRBJ2-1, is DVKVTQSSRYLVKRTGEKVFLECVQDMDHENMFWYRQDPGLGLRLIYFSYDVKMKEKGDIPEGYSVSREKKERFSLILESASTNQTSMYLCASRGSKGIYNEQFFGPGTRLTVL.

CDR3 protein: CASSLGSLDRPTF. CDR3 DNA sequence: TGTGCCAGCAGCTTGGGGAGCCTGGACAGACCCACCTTC. This chain links TRBV5-4 with TRBJ1-2; D might be TRBD1 (6 bases). Trimming removed 0 bases from V and 13 bases from J, with 16 bases in between. This CDR3 comprises 13 residues. Germline V lookup: CDR1 SGHNT, CDR2 YYREEE (reference sequence).

This chain links TRBV5-4 with TRBJ1-3; tentative D call: TRBD1 (6 bases). Trimming removed 0 bases from V and 3 bases from J, with 13 bases in between. Germline lookup yields CDR1 SGHNT and CDR2 YYREEE (reference sequence). This CDR3 has 16 residues. CDR3 protein: CASSLGLGAGGNTIYF. CDR3 DNA sequence: TGTGCCAGCAGCTTGGGATTGGGGGCCGGTGGAAACACCATATATTTT.

This clone appeared once. The CDR3 sequence is CASSFQGAHEKLFF. CDR3 sequence (DNA): TGCGCCAGCAGCTTCCAGGGGGCGCACGAAAAACTGTTTTTT. The chain uses TRBV5-1 and TRBJ1-4; 8 nucleotides line up with TRBD1. CDR1 is SGHRS, CDR2 YFSETQ, per germline. The CDR3 is made up of 14 amino acids. With V trimmed by 2 bases and J by 8 bases, 5 bases remained unmatched.

This chain links TRBV12-5 with TRBJ2-7; 9 positions agree with TRBD1. The CDR3 sequence is 14 residues long. In germline, CDR1 is LGHNT, CDR2 FRNRAP. J was trimmed by 3 bases and V by 6 bases; bases with no gene match: 6. CDR3 region: CASGRTGEFYEQYF. The CDR3 coding sequence is TGTGCTAGTGGCAGGACAGGGGAGTTCTACGAGCAGTACTTC.

The rearrangement joins TRBV28 to TRBJ2-3; 9 nucleotides match TRBD2. In germline, CDR1 is MDHEN, CDR2 SYDVKM. CDR3 length equals 15 residues. Losses at the gene ends were 8 bases for V and 2 bases for J; bases not matched to a gene: 8. The CDR3 loop is CASRLAGQITDTQYF. DNA of the CDR3: TGTGCCAGCCGGCTAGCGGGGCAAATCACAGATACGCAGTATTTT.

The genes are TRBV4-1 and TRBJ2-4, with 7 bases identical to TRBD1. V was clipped by 0 bases and J by 10 bases; unmatched bases: 9. Germline lookup yields CDR1 MGHRA and CDR2 YSYEKL. There are 15 residues in the CDR3. Here the CDR3 DNA reads TGCGCCAGCAGCCAAGATGGAGCAGGGGGAAAGATTCAGTACTTC. Its translation: CASSQDGAGGKIQYF.